Sequencing of this T cell receptor beta chain was carried out in a study of T cells after yellow fever vaccination. Study-level background: The fractions with low cell numbers were processed using SMART-Seq v4 Ultra Low Input.

UMIs and a universal primer site were added when TCR cDNA was made by 5'RACE template switching. One entry per CDR3 protein results from TCRdb running MiXCR on the 5' RACE reads. The table lists about 360,000 distinct CDR3 sequences, 6.2% of them singletons. Concerning this clonotype itself: A read error is possible here, since a much larger clone lies one base away.

The ends were cut back, 0 bases at V and 11 bases at J, with 15 bases in the middle. CDR3 length: 14 residues. CDR1 and CDR2 from the germline V gene are SGHRS and YFSETQ. This TCR came from a man between 25 and 39 years old who received the YFV17D yellow fever vaccine. The genes are TRBV5-1 and TRBJ2-1; possible D gene TRBD2, 5 bases. Sequencing used PBMCs, obtained 5 days after the yellow fever booster vaccination. CDR3 protein: CASSLGLAEGKQFF. The CDR3 DNA is TGCGCCAGCAGCTTGGGGCTAGCTGAGGGTAAGCAGTTCTTC. Complete variable domain (other parts from reference TRBV5-1 and TRBJ2-1): KAGVTQTPRYLIKTRGQQVTLSCSPISGHRSVSWYQQTPGQGLQFLFEYFSETQRNKGNFPGRFSGRQFSNSRSEMNVSTLELGDSALYLCASSLGLAEGKQFFGPGTRLTVL.